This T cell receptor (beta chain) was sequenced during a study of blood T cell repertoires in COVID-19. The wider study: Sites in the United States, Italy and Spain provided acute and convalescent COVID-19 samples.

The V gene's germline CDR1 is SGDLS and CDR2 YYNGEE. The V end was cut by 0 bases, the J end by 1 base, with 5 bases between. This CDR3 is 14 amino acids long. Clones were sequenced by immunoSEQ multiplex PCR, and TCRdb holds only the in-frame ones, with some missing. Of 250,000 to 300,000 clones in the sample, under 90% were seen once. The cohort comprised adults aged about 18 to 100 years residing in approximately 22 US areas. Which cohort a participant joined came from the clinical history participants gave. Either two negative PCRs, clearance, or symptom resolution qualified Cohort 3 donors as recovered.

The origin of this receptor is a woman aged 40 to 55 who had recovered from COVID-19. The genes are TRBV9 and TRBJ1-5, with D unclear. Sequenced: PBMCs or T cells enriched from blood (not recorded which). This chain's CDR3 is CASSVAASNQPQHF. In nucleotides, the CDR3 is TGTGCCAGCAGCGTAGCAGCGAGCAATCAGCCCCAGCATTTT.